The rows below give T cell receptor beta chains drawn from one sample of a study of T cell responses to AZD1222 COVID-19 vaccine. Measured with immunoSEQ multiplex PCR; TCRdb has only the in-frame clones, and not every one. Among 140,000 or so clones listed, about 90% were seen once. The sample in question was peripheral blood, obtained on day 0 of AZD1222 vaccination. The receptor source for this set is an adult in good health. Both conserved end residues are part of each CDR3. A D gene is named only where the DNA matches it firmly. For some rows the clone size is stated as once, few or many, or as a class when expanded; others skip it.

TRBD1	NA	TRBV5-1	TRBJ2-1	TGCGCCAGCAGCCTACAGGGGCCCTACAATGAGCAGTTCTTC	CASSLQGPYNEQFF
NA	NA	TRBV7-9	TRBJ1-2	TGTGCCAGCAGCTTGTCGGTGGGGCACCCCCTCAAGGACACCTTC	CASSLSVGHPLKDTF
TRBD1	NA	TRBV11-1	TRBJ1-2	TGTGCCAGCAGCCCTCCGGGACAGGGGGCCTACGGCTACACCTTC	CASSPPGQGAYGYTF
NA	NA	TRBV7-9	TRBJ2-5	TGTGCCAGCAGCGACAGCCAAGAGACCCAGTACTTC	CASSDSQETQYF
NA	NA	TRBV5-5	TRBJ2-2	TGTGCCAGCAGCTTGGTAGGCGGCAGTAGTACCGGGGAGCTGTTTTTT	CASSLVGGSSTGELFF
TRBD2	NA	TRBV18	TRBJ2-7	TGTGCCAGCTCCCCCACTAGCGGGGGGTCCAACTCCTACGAGCAGTACTTC	CASSPTSGGSNSYEQYF
NA	NA	TRBV3-1/TRBV3-2	TRBJ2-2	TGTGCCAGCACCCGTTGGGGACAGCGGGGCCTCACCGGGGAGCTGTTTTTT	CASTRWGQRGLTGELFF
TRBD1	few	TRBV2	TRBJ1-2	TGTGCCAGCAGATACGACAGGGGGCTAGGTGGCTACACCTTC	CASRYDRGLGGYTF
NA	NA	TRBV28	TRBJ1-5	TGTGCCAGCAGCACGGTACGGGGGCATCAGCCCCAGCATTTT	CASSTVRGHQPQHF
NA	NA	TRBV10-1	TRBJ1-1	TGCGCCAGCGCAGACCCAGGGACTGAAGCTTTCTTT	CASADPGTEAFF
NA	NA	TRBV4-2	TRBJ1-5	TGTGCCAGCAGCCAAGATGGGGCAGGGGGCAATCAGCCCCAGCATTTT	CASSQDGAGGNQPQHF
NA	NA	TRBV11-2	TRBJ2-5	TGTGCCAGCAGCTTAAGGTCCTCGGGACGAGACCAAGAGACCCAGTACTTC	CASSLRSSGRDQETQYF
NA	NA	TRBV27	TRBJ1-1	TGTGCCAGCAGTTTAGGGTGGGGGGCTGAGGGCACTGAAGCTTTCTTT	CASSLGWGAEGTEAFF
TRBD2	NA	TRBV27	TRBJ2-5	TGTGCCAGCAGTTTGGGGGGGAAAGAGACCCAGTACTTC	CASSLGGKETQYF
NA	NA	TRBV24-1	TRBJ2-2	TGTGCCACCAGTGATTTCACACTCACCGGGGAGCTGTTTTTT	CATSDFTLTGELFF
NA	NA	TRBV5-1	TRBJ2-5	TGCGCCAGCAGCTGGGCGGGACCTCAAGAGACCCAGTACTTC	CASSWAGPQETQYF
NA	once	TRBV12-5	TRBJ1-6	TGTGCTAGTGGTTTTGGGCAGGGGAATTCACCCCTCCACTTT	CASGFGQGNSPLHF
NA	NA	TRBV10-3	TRBJ1-3	TGTGCCATCAGTGAGCTCTTGGGCTCTGGAAACACCATATATTTT	CAISELLGSGNTIYF
NA	NA	TRBV27	TRBJ2-7	TGTGCCAGCTGGTCTACGGGGTTCTACGAGCAGTACTTC	CASWSTGFYEQYF
NA	NA	TRBV5-1	TRBJ2-1	TGCGCCAGCAGCTTGGCCTATACGGGGTTGTCCTACAATGAGCAGTTCTTC	CASSLAYTGLSYNEQFF
TRBD1	NA	TRBV5-1	TRBJ2-2	TGCGCCAGCAGCTCCGGAACAGGGGTAACCGGGGAGCTGTTTTTT	CASSSGTGVTGELFF
NA	NA	TRBV5-1	TRBJ2-2	TGCGCCAGCAGCTCGGACAGTACGAACACCGGGGAGCTGTTTTTT	CASSSDSTNTGELFF
NA	NA	TRBV10-3	TRBJ1-2	TGTGCCATCAGTGAGTCCGGGGTTGGCTACACCTTC	CAISESGVGYTF
TRBD1	once	TRBV2	TRBJ2-2	TGTGCCAGCAAGAGGGGGACAGGGGCGATCGGGGAGCTGTTTTTT	CASKRGTGAIGELFF
NA	once	TRBV4-3	TRBJ2-7	TGCGCCAGCAGCCTAGGGGAGTGGGGCAGCTCCTACGAGCAGTACTTC	CASSLGEWGSSYEQYF
NA	once	TRBV9	TRBJ1-6	TGTGCCAGCAGCCTGCGGGACACCACTTATAATTCACCCCTCCACTTT	CASSLRDTTYNSPLHF